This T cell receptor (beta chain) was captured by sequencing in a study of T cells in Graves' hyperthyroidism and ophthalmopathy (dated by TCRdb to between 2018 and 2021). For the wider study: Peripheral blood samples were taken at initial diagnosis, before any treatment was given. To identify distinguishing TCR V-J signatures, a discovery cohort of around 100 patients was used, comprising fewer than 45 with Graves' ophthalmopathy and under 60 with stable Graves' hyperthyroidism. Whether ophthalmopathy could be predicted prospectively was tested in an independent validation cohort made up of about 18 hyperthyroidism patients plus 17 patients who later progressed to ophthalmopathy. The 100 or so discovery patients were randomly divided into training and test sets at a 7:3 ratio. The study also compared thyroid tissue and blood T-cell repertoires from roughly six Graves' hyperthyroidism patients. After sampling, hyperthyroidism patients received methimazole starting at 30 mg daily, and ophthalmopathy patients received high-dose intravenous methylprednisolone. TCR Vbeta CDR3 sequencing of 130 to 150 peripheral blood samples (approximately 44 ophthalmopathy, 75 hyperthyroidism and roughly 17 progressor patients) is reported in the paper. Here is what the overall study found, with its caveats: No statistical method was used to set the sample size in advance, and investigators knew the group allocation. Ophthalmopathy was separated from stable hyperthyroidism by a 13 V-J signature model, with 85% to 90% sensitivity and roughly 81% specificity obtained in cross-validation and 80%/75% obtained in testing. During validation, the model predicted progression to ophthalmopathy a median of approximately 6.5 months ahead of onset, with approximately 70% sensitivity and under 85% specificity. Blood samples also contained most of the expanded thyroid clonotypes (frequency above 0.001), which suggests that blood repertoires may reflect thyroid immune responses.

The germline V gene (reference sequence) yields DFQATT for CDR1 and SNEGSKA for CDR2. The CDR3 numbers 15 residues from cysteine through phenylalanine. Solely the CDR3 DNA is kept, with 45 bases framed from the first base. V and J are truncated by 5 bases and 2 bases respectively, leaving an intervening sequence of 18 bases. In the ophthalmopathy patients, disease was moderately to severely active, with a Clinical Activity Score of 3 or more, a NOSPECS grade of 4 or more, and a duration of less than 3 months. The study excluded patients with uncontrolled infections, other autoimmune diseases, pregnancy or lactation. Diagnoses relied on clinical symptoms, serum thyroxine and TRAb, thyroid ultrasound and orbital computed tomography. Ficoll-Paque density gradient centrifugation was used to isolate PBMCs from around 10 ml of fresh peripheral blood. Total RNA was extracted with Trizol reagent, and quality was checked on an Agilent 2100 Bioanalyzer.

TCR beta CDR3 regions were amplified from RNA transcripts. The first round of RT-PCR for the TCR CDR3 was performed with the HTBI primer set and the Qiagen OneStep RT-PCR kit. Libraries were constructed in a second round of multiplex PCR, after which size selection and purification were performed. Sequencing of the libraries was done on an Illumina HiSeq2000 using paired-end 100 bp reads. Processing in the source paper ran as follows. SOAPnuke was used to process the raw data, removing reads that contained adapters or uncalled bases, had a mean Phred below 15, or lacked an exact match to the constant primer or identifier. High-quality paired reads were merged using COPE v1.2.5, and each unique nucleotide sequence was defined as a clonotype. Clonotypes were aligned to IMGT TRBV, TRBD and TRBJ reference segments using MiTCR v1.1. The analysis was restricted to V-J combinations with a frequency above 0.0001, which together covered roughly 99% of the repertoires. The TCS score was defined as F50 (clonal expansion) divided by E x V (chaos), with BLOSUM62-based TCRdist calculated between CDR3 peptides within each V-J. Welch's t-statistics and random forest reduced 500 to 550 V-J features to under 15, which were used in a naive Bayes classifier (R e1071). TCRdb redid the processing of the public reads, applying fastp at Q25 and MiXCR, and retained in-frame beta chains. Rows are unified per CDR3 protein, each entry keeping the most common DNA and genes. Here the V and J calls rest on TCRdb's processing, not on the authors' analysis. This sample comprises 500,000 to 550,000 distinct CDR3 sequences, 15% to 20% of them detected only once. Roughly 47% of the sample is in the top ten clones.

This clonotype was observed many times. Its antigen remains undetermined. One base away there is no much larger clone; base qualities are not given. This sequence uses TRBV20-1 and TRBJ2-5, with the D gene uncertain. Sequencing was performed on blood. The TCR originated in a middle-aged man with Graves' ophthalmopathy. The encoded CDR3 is CSAWVTPDFQETQYF. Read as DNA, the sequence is TGCAGTGCTTGGGTGACTCCCGATTTTCAAGAGACCCAGTACTTC.